This is a list of T cell receptor beta chains from one sample in a study of blood T cells in healthy people across ages. TCRdb redid the calling of the 5' RACE reads with MiXCR, one entry per CDR3 protein. The sample has about 780,000 distinct CDR3 sequences, more than 35% seen once; the top ten hold about a sixth. The specimen sequenced was blood. The receptors were sampled from an older man in good health. The CDR3 runs from the conserved cysteine through the conserved F or W. Fields, in order: CDR3 length, V gene, CDR3 protein.

15,TRBV7-2,CVSSMQTRGTDTQYF
16,TRBV5-6,CASSPGTGGDYYEQYF
13,TRBV5-1,CASSSDEGQTQYF
13,TRBV3-1,CASTPGGNNEQFF
15,TRBV11-1,CASSPRVAGEETQYF
15,TRBV6-5,CASSYAVTHPYGYTF
15,TRBV15,CATSTTSGRYNEQFF
16,TRBV4-1,CASSQGGQGGDTEAFF
16,TRBV7-9,CASSPPRTLGGETQYF
15,TRBV6-5,CASSYSGQGGSPLHF
13,TRBV5-1,CASSGDSQGTQYF
14,TRBV29-1,CSAVGPLGSHEQYF
14,TRBV4-2,CASSRDRGPDTQYF
15,TRBV2,CASSSGLSRRGEQYF
15,TRBV5-1,CASSPRDPLREKLFF
17,TRBV20-1,CSAREGHQRATTDTQYF
16,TRBV4-2,CASSLGRGVAKDEQFF
15,TRBV2,CASSLTSGGQETQYF
15,TRBV12-3/TRBV12-4,CASSPQTGFEQPQHF